The next 11 T cell receptor beta chains were all read from a single sample in a study of blood T cell repertoires in COVID-19. The protocol was immunoSEQ multiplex PCR, while the TCRdb copy is restricted to in-frame clones and leaves out a portion. The sample yields 250,000 to 350,000 clones, 87% seen once. The sample was PBMCs or T cells enriched from blood (not recorded which). The source of these receptors is a woman aged 30 to 39 who had recovered from COVID-19.

This chain uses TRBV12-5 with TRBJ2-7; D gene uncertain. This CDR3 is 12 amino acids long. Germline lookup yields CDR1 LGHNT and CDR2 FRNRAP. The V gene lost 2 bases and the J gene lost 6 bases, with 8 bases spanning the gap. The CDR3 nucleotides are TGTGCTAGTGGTTTGATCGACTCCGAGCAGTACTTC. It translates to CASGLIDSEQYF.

V usage is TRBV6-2 or TRBV6-3 and J usage is TRBJ1-1, with 7 nucleotides matching TRBD1. Trimming removed 2 bases from V and 3 bases from J; junction bases left unmatched: 15. The CDR3 contains 18 residues. The germline CDR1 and CDR2 sequences are MNHEY and SVGEGT. The CDR3 bases are TGTGCCAGCAGTTACCCAACAGGGGCTCCCGACTGGGACACTGAAGCTTTCTTT. As protein: CASSYPTGAPDWDTEAFF.

The chain combines TRBV11-3 with TRBJ2-3; D might be TRBD2 (5 bases). CDR1 and CDR2 from the germline V gene are SGHNT and YENEEA. V was shortened by 1 base and J by 4 bases, with 6 bases between the two germline ends. This CDR3 has 13 amino acids. In DNA form, the CDR3 reads TGTGCCAGCAGCTTAGGGGGAGCAGATACGCAGTATTTT. Translated, it gives CASSLGGADTQYF.

The CDR3 nucleotides are TGTGCCAGCAGCTCGCGACAGGGGTTAAGCACAGATACGCAGTATTTT. Translation gives CASSSRQGLSTDTQYF. The V and J genes are TRBV5-4 and TRBJ2-3; TRBD1 matches at 8 bases. The V and J ends lost 3 bases and 0 bases, in that order; junction bases with no gene match: 6. Per germline, CDR1 SGHNT and CDR2 YYREEE (reference sequence). The CDR3 is 16 amino acids.

This chain joins TRBV4-3 and TRBJ2-1; D not resolved. CDR3 length: 17 amino acids. Deletions cut 0 bases from V and 0 bases from J, with 12 bases between. Germline CDR1 and CDR2: LGHNA and YSLEER. The CDR3 here is CASSQDVIVSSYNEQFF. As DNA, the CDR3 is TGCGCCAGCAGCCAAGATGTTATCGTGAGCTCCTACAATGAGCAGTTCTTC.

This clone was seen just once. The chain recombines TRBV7-9 with TRBJ1-1; possible D gene TRBD1, 5 bases. V was cut by 2 bases and J by 3 bases, with 10 bases left in between. There are 14 residues in the CDR3. Per germline, CDR1 SEHNR and CDR2 FQNEAQ (reference sequence). The CDR3 nucleotides are TGTGCCAGCAGCTTATGGGGGGATGACACTGAAGCTTTCTTT. This codes for CASSLWGDDTEAFF.

This clone has a single count. The chain has TRBV5-1 and TRBJ2-3, with D possibly being TRBD1 (6 bases). Germline V gene sequence: CDR1 SGHRS, CDR2 YFSETQ. This CDR3 has 15 residues. V lost 5 bases to trimming and J lost 4 bases, with 17 bases between them. The CDR3 here is CASRPTPGAADTQYF. In nucleotides, the CDR3 is TGCGCCAGCAGGCCTACCCCAGGGGCCGCAGATACGCAGTATTTT.

The chain carries TRBV7-2 and TRBJ2-6; the match to TRBD2 covers 8 bases. With V trimmed by 1 base and J by 0 bases, 5 bases remained unmatched. The CDR3 is 18 residues long. Germline assignment: CDR1 SGHTA and CDR2 FQGNSA. For the CDR3, the DNA is TGTGCCAGCAGCTTAGGAGGCGGGGGGTTCTCTGGGGCCAACGTCCTGACTTTC. Its translation is CASSLGGGGFSGANVLTF.

This clone was observed once. The chain has TRBV27 and TRBJ1-4, with D possibly TRBD1 on 5 matching bases. This CDR3 is 13 amino acids long. Germline V gene lookup returns CDR1 MNHEY and CDR2 SMNVEV (reference sequence). The V end lost 5 bases, the J end lost 11 bases, and 15 bases lay between the germline ends. In DNA form, the CDR3 reads TGTGCCAGCAGTATGAGTACAGGTTTTAAACTGTTTTTT. Its protein is CASSMSTGFKLFF.

This chain connects TRBV7-9 to TRBJ1-5, with unresolved D. Germline lookup yields CDR1 SEHNR and CDR2 FQNEAQ (reference sequence). CDR3 size: 15 residues. V was shortened by 1 base and J by 7 bases, with 14 bases between the two germline ends. CDR3 coding DNA: TGTGCCAGCAGCTTAGGGCAGCGGTTGGGACAGCCCCAGCATTTT. It translates to CASSLGQRLGQPQHF.

V gene TRBV15 combines with J gene TRBJ2-5; D is undetermined. With 8 bases removed from V and 0 bases from J, the gap between germline ends came to 10 bases. Germline V gene lookup returns CDR1 LNHNV and CDR2 YYDKDF (reference sequence). The CDR3 is 13 amino acids. The CDR3 DNA is TGTGCCACCTCGAGACACCACCAAGAGACCCAGTACTTC. Translating it yields CATSRHHQETQYF.